This TCR beta chain was retrieved from a study of molecular identifiers for immune sequencing clone quantification (dated by TCRdb to about 2018). Study-level background: For a replicate experiment, the RNA from either approximately 20,000 or 100,000 naive CD8 T cells was divided into five aliquots, and four of those aliquots went on to sequencing. The study was a methods study using CD8 T cells to benchmark molecular-identifier clustering-based TCR repertoire sequencing (MIDCIRS) and TCR RNA copy counting.

Libraries of naive CD8 T cells were built from anywhere between about 19,000 and 1,100,000 sorted cells, with 10%, 30% or 50% of the purified RNA used. Naive CD8 T cells were FACS-sorted as CD8+CD4-CCR7+CD45RA+ on a BD FACSAria II into RLT Plus buffer. To test detection sensitivity, Jurkat RNA equivalent to more than 8 TCR copies was spiked into samples of about 19,000-1,000,000 naive CD8 T cells. CD8 T cells were enriched with RosetteSep CD8+ T Cell Enrichment Cocktail and Ficoll-Paque, followed by ACK red cell lysis. The CDR3 sequence holds 16 residues, the cysteine and phenylalanine included. CDR3 DNA is the only sequence kept; it has 48 bases, read in frame from the first base. The germline ends are 23 bases apart after V is trimmed by 8 bases and J by 3 bases. General findings and caveats noted by the study authors: When barcode sub-clustering was not used, chimeric consensus sequences inflated TCR diversity, with chimeras reaching as high as 47%. In CMV-specific effector cells, clones with more than 20 RNA copies accounted for over 97% of molecules, whereas in naive cells such clones accounted for under 1%. Highly expanded clone sizes could be underestimated if identical TCR molecules share a barcode. Naive libraries contained spiked-in Jurkat TCR RNA (more than nine copies' worth), which is not part of the donor repertoire. Modeling indicated about 3 TCR RNA copies recovered per cell, compared with around 10 by digital PCR, which implies a capture efficiency of approximately 30%. Spiked-in Jurkat TCR RNA equivalent to a single cell was reported to be detectable even among more than 900,000 naive CD8 T cells.

There are a few counts of this clonotype. There is no known antigen for this receptor. No much larger clone is present one base from it, and per-base qualities are unavailable. Library prep was done by PCR. Instrument used: Illumina HiSeq 4000. Bulk TCR libraries were prepared as previously described, using TCR primers listed in Table S5. The Qiagen AllPrep DNA/RNA kit was used to purify total RNA. Reads from multiple sequencing runs of the same library were pooled before analysis. The original methods were these. Only reads with exact TCR constant sequence were kept, trimmed to 150 nt, and grouped by their 12-nt molecular barcodes. Reads within each barcode group were sub-clustered using a 15% Levenshtein threshold, and quality-weighted consensus sequences were constructed for each RNA molecule. Non-functional sequences were removed, as were lower-count sequences one edit away from another. On the basis of fitting two negative binomial distributions, barcode sub-clusters with fewer than 20% of the maximum read count were discarded. Clones were called with MiXCR by TCRdb after fastp trimmed the public reads at Q25, and only in-frame beta chains were retained. Rows with one shared CDR3 protein collapse into an entry with the most common genes and DNA. These V and J calls are TCRdb output, not the study's own analysis. In this sample the table shows under 600,000 distinct CDR3 sequences, over 20% of which occur a single time. About 0.8% of the sample is in the top ten clones.

The receptor's source is a human donor in good health. Some libraries in this study had Jurkat cell RNA spiked in. The chain is assembled from TRBV5-3 and TRBJ2-5; the D gene could be TRBD1 or TRBD2, each one agreeing over 5 bases. TRBV5-3 is an open reading frame whose function is uncertain. Material for sequencing was naive CD8+ T cells from blood, with Jurkat cell RNA spiked in. Read against the paper, the sample's cell subset or site label means: FACS-sorted CD8+CD4-CCR7+CD45RA+ naive T cells. The CDR3 in this case is CASSPGGAIGEETQYF. The DNA sequence follows: TGTGCCAGCAGCCCCGGTGGGGCTATCGGGGAAGAGACCCAGTACTTC.